The 30 T cell receptor beta chains below all came from one sample that was sequenced in a study of blood T cell repertoires in COVID-19. Generated by immunoSEQ multiplex PCR, the TCRdb table keeps only in-frame clones and is missing some. The table has around 160,000 clones, 82% seen once; the top ten hold around 15%. Sequences were obtained from peripheral blood. These receptors were obtained from a human donor with acute or convalescent COVID-19. The donor label of this sample is uncertain.

The chain carries TRBV4-3 and TRBJ2-2, with 14 bases identical to TRBD2. With V trimmed by 0 bases and J by 1 base, 4 bases remained unmatched. The CDR3 runs 19 residues. The V gene's germline CDR1 is LGHNA and CDR2 YSLEER. CDR3 in amino acids: CASSQDRLAGGMNTGELFF. The CDR3 DNA reads as TGCGCCAGCAGCCAAGATCGACTAGCGGGGGGGATGAACACCGGGGAGCTGTTTTTT.

This CDR3 is CSASRGMSPEAFF. The CDR3 DNA reads as TGCAGTGCTAGTAGAGGGATGTCCCCTGAAGCTTTCTTT. V usage is TRBV20-1 and J usage is TRBJ1-1; D call uncertain. V was shortened by 3 bases and J by 6 bases, with 14 bases between the two germline ends. This CDR3 is 13 amino acids long. Germline CDR1 and CDR2: DFQATT and SNEGSKA (reference sequence).

For the CDR3, the DNA is TGTGCCTGGGCCTCCGGGTCTTACACTGAAGCTTTCTTT. Protein: CAWASGSYTEAFF. This chain joins TRBV30 and TRBJ1-1, with D unclear. Deletions cut 5 bases from V and 3 bases from J, with 13 bases between. This CDR3 contains 13 residues. The germline V gene has CDR1 GTSNPN and CDR2 SVGIG (reference sequence).

This clone was seen a few times. The gene calls are TRBV19 and TRBJ1-3; maybe TRBD1 (5 bases). CDR3 length equals 15 residues. Germline V gene sequence: CDR1 LNHDA, CDR2 SQIVND (reference sequence). Trimming shortened V by 3 bases and J by 0 bases, and 9 bases separated the two germline ends. CDR3 nucleotide sequence: TGTGCCAGTAGTATCCAAGGGGACTCTGGAAACACCATATATTTT. Translation: CASSIQGDSGNTIYF.

The chain combines TRBV2 with TRBJ2-3; D may be TRBD1 (6 bases). There are 16 residues in the CDR3. Trimming took off 6 bases at V and 1 base at J, with 17 bases between the two ends. Germline-derived CDR1 and CDR2 are SNHLY and FYNNEI. In nucleotides, the CDR3 is TGTGCCAGCAGCCGGCGTGGGGGCGGCGGCACAGATACGCAGTATTTT. Translating gives CASSRRGGGGTDTQYF.

The V call is TRBV6-5, the J call TRBJ2-3; 11 positions match TRBD2. Losses at the gene ends were 4 bases for V and 2 bases for J; bases not matched to a gene: 5. CDR1 and CDR2 from the germline V gene are MNHEY and SVGAGI. The CDR3 consists of 16 residues. Written as DNA, the CDR3 is TGTGCCAGCAGTTTGGCTAGCGGGGGGTACACAGATACGCAGTATTTT. The encoded protein is CASSLASGGYTDTQYF.

The rearrangement uses TRBV5-1 and TRBJ2-2; TRBD1 agrees at 7 bases. The length of the CDR3 is 13 residues. Looked up from germline, CDR1 is SGHRS and CDR2 is YFSETQ. The ends lost 5 bases at V and 10 bases at J; junction bases unmatched: 8. The CDR3 sequence is CASSFNTGEELFF. CDR3 bases: TGCGCCAGCAGTTTTAACACAGGGGAGGAGCTGTTTTTT.

This rearrangement joins TRBV6-5 to TRBJ1-2, with a tentative D call TRBD1 (5 bases). Trimming stripped 4 bases from V and 5 bases from J, with 17 bases between. This CDR3 spans 15 amino acids. Germline V gene lookup returns CDR1 MNHEY and CDR2 SVGAGI. The CDR3 sequence: CASSSLPGGMYGYTF. Written as DNA, the CDR3 is TGTGCCAGCAGTTCCCTTCCTGGGGGGATGTATGGCTACACCTTC.

This clone was recorded once. The chain uses TRBV7-9 and TRBJ1-2, with D uncertain. Germline V gene sequence: CDR1 SEHNR, CDR2 FQNEAQ (reference sequence). CDR3 size: 15 residues. V lost 0 bases and J 6 bases, leaving 14 bases between the germline ends. The CDR3 DNA reads as TGTGCCAGCAGCTTAGCGCATGTCCTAGGAAATGGCTACACCTTC. Its translation is CASSLAHVLGNGYTF.

This chain uses TRBV30 with TRBJ1-3; a weak D match, TRBD1 (6 bases). V was cut by 0 bases and J by 4 bases, with 7 bases left in between. The CDR3 spans 13 residues. Germline V gene data show CDR1 as GTSNPN and CDR2 as SVGIG (reference sequence). The CDR3 region is CAWSVGQGNTIYF. CDR3 DNA sequence: TGTGCCTGGAGTGTCGGACAGGGAAACACCATATATTTT.

This clone was seen a single time. The chain links TRBV7-8 to TRBJ1-2; 8 positions match TRBD1. The V and J ends lost 9 bases and 5 bases, in that order; junction bases with no gene match: 11. Germline CDR1 and CDR2: SGHVS and FQNEAQ. This CDR3 is 14 amino acids long. The CDR3, as DNA: TGTGCCAGTTCCCCAGGGGACAGGCCTTATGGCTACACCTTC. It yields the protein CASSPGDRPYGYTF.

This clone was observed a few times. The V gene is TRBV7-9, the J gene TRBJ2-3, with D possibly matching TRBD1 (6 bases). Trimming cost V 5 bases and J 0 bases, with 12 bases left between them. Germline V CDR1 and CDR2: SEHNR, FQNEAQ (reference sequence). This CDR3 spans 15 amino acids. The CDR3 DNA sequence: TGTGCCAGCAGCAACCGGGACATCAGCACAGATACGCAGTATTTT. Its protein product is CASSNRDISTDTQYF.

The chain uses TRBV5-1 and TRBJ1-3; D not certain. CDR3 length: 15 residues. Germline lookup yields CDR1 SGHRS and CDR2 YFSETQ. V lost 4 bases and J lost 0, with 11 bases in between. The CDR3 protein is CASSPLSPSGNTIYF. The CDR3, as DNA: TGCGCCAGCAGCCCCCTCAGTCCCTCTGGAAACACCATATATTTT.

V is TRBV11-2 and J is TRBJ1-2; a possible D gene is TRBD1 (5 bases). The CDR3 has 14 residues. Germline V gene data show CDR1 as SGHAT and CDR2 as FQNNGV. The germline V and J ends were trimmed by 5 bases and 8 bases, with 18 bases remaining between them. The CDR3 sequence: CASSRRTGPGGYTF. The CDR3 DNA reads as TGTGCCAGCAGCCGACGAACCGGGCCAGGGGGCTACACCTTC.

V usage is TRBV5-1 and J usage is TRBJ2-7; TRBD1 might be the D (6 bases). The V end lost 1 base, the J end lost 0 bases, and 11 bases lay between the germline ends. This CDR3 is built from 15 residues. Germline V lookup: CDR1 SGHRS, CDR2 YFSETQ. The CDR3 here is CASSLYGQSSYEQYF. The CDR3 nucleotides are TGCGCCAGCAGCTTGTATGGACAGAGCTCCTACGAGCAGTACTTC.

The chain links TRBV5-5 to TRBJ1-6; TRBD1 matches at 7 bases. Trimming removed 3 bases from V and 6 bases from J; junction bases left unmatched: 9. Germline CDR1 is SGHKS and CDR2 is YYEKEE (reference sequence). The CDR3 length is 16 residues. The CDR3 reads CASSSFTGVFNSPLHF. CDR3 nucleotides: TGTGCCAGCAGCTCGTTTACAGGGGTTTTTAATTCACCCCTCCACTTT.

The chain links TRBV30 to TRBJ1-1; maybe TRBD1 (5 bases). CDR1 is GTSNPN and CDR2 is SVGIG in the germline V gene (reference sequence). CDR3 length equals 13 residues. The V and J ends lost 0 bases and 4 bases respectively, with 9 bases between them. CDR3: CAWSVGDSTEAFF. The CDR3 DNA reads TGTGCCTGGAGTGTGGGGGACTCCACTGAAGCTTTCTTT.

This chain connects TRBV2 to TRBJ1-2; TRBD1 agrees at 10 bases. This CDR3 region has 16 residues. The germline V gene has CDR1 SNHLY and CDR2 FYNNEI. With 6 bases clipped from V and 1 base from J, the junction kept 8 bases outside the gene matches. The CDR3 nucleotides are TGTGCCAGCAGAAGGGACAGGGGTATTGGTAACTATGGCTACACCTTC. Its protein is CASRRDRGIGNYGYTF. Variable domain in full (rest from reference TRBV2 and TRBJ1-2): EPEVTQTPSHQVTQMGQEVILRCVPISNHLYFYWYRQILGQKVEFLVSFYNNEISEKSEIFDDQFSVERPDGSNFTLKIRSTKLEDSAMYFCASRRDRGIGNYGYTFGSGTRLTVV.

The rearrangement links TRBV19 to TRBJ1-1; a weak D match, TRBD1 (6 bases). Trimming took off 7 bases at V and 2 bases at J, with 11 bases between the two ends. Per the germline V gene, CDR1 is LNHDA and CDR2 is SQIVND (reference sequence). CDR3 length: 13 amino acids. CDR3 coding DNA: TGTGCCAGTAAACGGACAGACAACACTGAAGCTTTCTTT. This gives the protein CASKRTDNTEAFF.

The chain uses TRBV6-1 and TRBJ2-2; D perhaps matches TRBD2 (6 bases). This CDR3 is 15 amino acids long. Trimming removed 2 bases from V and 7 bases from J, with 14 bases in between. Germline V gene lookup returns CDR1 MNHNS and CDR2 SASEGT. For the CDR3, the DNA is TGTGCCAGCAGTGAATTGTCAGGGCGGGGCGGGGAGCTGTTTTTT. It specifies CASSELSGRGGELFF.

This chain uses TRBV5-4 with TRBJ1-6, with 10 bases matching TRBD1. This CDR3 has 14 residues. V shed 5 bases, J shed 10 bases, and the junction held 6 bases outside the gene matches. Looked up from germline, CDR1 is SGHNT and CDR2 is YYREEE (reference sequence). The CDR3 region is CASSSGTGESPLHF. CDR3 in DNA: TGTGCCAGCAGTTCCGGGACAGGGGAATCACCCCTCCACTTT.

The chain recombines TRBV10-3 with TRBJ1-2, with D unresolved. This CDR3 region has 15 residues. V was pared by 0 bases and J by 4 bases, with 12 bases between. Per germline, CDR1 ENHRY and CDR2 SYGVKD. The CDR3 sequence: CAISESREDGYGYTF. Written as DNA, the CDR3 is TGTGCCATCAGTGAGTCAAGGGAGGACGGCTATGGCTACACCTTC.

V gene TRBV5-1 combines with J gene TRBJ1-5, with D possibly being TRBD1 (5 bases). Germline V CDR1 and CDR2: SGHRS, YFSETQ. The V end was cut by 0 bases, the J end by 2 bases, with 9 bases between. This CDR3 comprises 15 residues. The CDR3 spells CASSLAGKGNQPQHF. Here the CDR3 DNA reads TGCGCCAGCAGCTTGGCAGGGAAAGGCAATCAGCCCCAGCATTTT.

The J gene is TRBJ1-5, the V gene TRBV18; 8 nucleotides align to TRBD1. CDR1 and CDR2 (germline): KGHSH, LQKENI. Trimming at V came to 3 bases and at J to 3 bases, leaving 4 bases not matched to a gene. The length of the CDR3 is 15 residues. The CDR3 nucleotides read TGTGCCAGCTCACCTTCGACAGGGGACAATCAGCCCCAGCATTTT. Translating it yields CASSPSTGDNQPQHF.

The chain links TRBV9 to TRBJ1-2, with 8 bases lining up with TRBD1. V lost 3 bases, J lost 0 bases, and 7 bases stayed unmatched. CDR3 size: 16 residues. CDR1 and CDR2 from the germline V gene are SGDLS and YYNGEE. CDR3 protein: CASSAQTGATNYGYTF. CDR3 DNA sequence: TGTGCCAGCAGCGCACAGACAGGGGCAACTAACTATGGCTACACCTTC.

This clone was detected once. V and J are TRBV11-2 and TRBJ2-2; D might be TRBD2 (5 bases). Germline V gives CDR1 SGHAT, CDR2 FQNNGV. V was shortened by 5 bases and J by 4 bases, with 14 bases between the two germline ends. The CDR3 consists of 15 residues. The CDR3 reads CASSPLRTGTGELFF. CDR3 nucleotide sequence: TGTGCCAGCAGCCCCCTTCGGACTGGCACCGGGGAGCTGTTTTTT.

V usage is TRBV6-5 and J usage is TRBJ1-5, with 7 bases aligning to TRBD1. CDR1 and CDR2 from the germline V gene are MNHEY and SVGAGI. The CDR3 has 14 residues. V shed 11 bases, J shed 7 bases, and the junction held 14 bases outside the gene matches. CDR3: CAVRGWDSLQPQHF. DNA of the CDR3: TGTGCCGTCAGGGGATGGGACAGTCTGCAGCCCCAGCATTTT.

This clone was counted a few times. The chain uses TRBV30 and TRBJ2-1, with a possible D match to TRBD2 (5 bases). CDR3 length equals 15 residues. Looked up from germline, CDR1 is GTSNPN and CDR2 is SVGIG (reference sequence). Trimming removed 0 bases at V and 4 bases at J, with 13 bases between. CDR3 amino acids: CAWSVSGLLYNEQFF. CDR3 sequence (DNA): TGTGCCTGGAGTGTATCTGGACTCTTATACAATGAGCAGTTCTTC.

A remark on this clone: A much larger clone differs by one base, so this may be a read error. This chain joins TRBV3-1 (or the pseudogene TRBV3-2) and TRBJ2-2; D perhaps matches TRBD1 (6 bases). CDR1 and CDR2 (germline): LGHDT, YNNKEL (reference sequence). V lost 3 bases and J 6 bases, leaving 8 bases between the germline ends. The CDR3 spans 13 residues. This CDR3 reads CASSHRGPGELFF. CDR3 nucleotides: TGTGCCAGCAGCCACAGGGGACCCGGGGAGCTGTTTTTT.

V and J are TRBV19 and TRBJ2-1; 9 nucleotides agree with TRBD1. Germline values: CDR1 LNHDA, CDR2 SQIVND (reference sequence). The CDR3 has 15 residues. The junction had 3 bases not matched to a gene; V was cut back by 3 bases and J by 3 bases. This CDR3 is CASSILTGGYNEQFF. CDR3 DNA: TGTGCCAGTAGTATCTTGACAGGGGGCTACAATGAGCAGTTCTTC. Using reference TRBV19 and TRBJ2-1 for the parts outside the CDR3, the full variable domain is DGGITQSPKYLFRKEGQNVTLSCEQNLNHDAMYWYRQDPGQGLRLIYYSQIVNDFQKGDIAEGYSVSREKKESFPLTVTSAQKNPTAFYLCASSILTGGYNEQFFGPGTRLTVL.